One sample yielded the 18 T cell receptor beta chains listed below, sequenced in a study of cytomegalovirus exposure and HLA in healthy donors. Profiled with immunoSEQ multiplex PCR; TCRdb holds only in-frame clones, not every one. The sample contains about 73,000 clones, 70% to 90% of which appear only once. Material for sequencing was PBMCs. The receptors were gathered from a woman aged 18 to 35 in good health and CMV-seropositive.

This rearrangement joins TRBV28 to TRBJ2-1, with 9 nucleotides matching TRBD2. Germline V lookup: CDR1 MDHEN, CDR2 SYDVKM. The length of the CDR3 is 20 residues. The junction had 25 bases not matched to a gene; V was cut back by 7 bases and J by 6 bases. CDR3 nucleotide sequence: TGTGCCAGCACCTCAAGTGTCAGCGGGAGGACAACGCACGACTCCAATGAGCAGTTCTTC. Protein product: CASTSSVSGRTTHDSNEQFF.

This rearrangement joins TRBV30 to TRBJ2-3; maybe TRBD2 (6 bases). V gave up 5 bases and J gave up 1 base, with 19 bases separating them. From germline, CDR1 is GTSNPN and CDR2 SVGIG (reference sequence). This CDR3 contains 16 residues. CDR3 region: CAWSMGWGGGTDTQYF. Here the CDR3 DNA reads TGTGCCTGGTCTATGGGGTGGGGCGGGGGCACAGATACGCAGTATTTT.

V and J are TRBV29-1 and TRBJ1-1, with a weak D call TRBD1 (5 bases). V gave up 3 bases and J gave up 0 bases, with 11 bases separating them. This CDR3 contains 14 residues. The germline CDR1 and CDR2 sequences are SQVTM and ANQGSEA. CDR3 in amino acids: CSVDPQGLNTEAFF. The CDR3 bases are TGCAGCGTTGATCCTCAGGGTCTGAACACTGAAGCTTTCTTT.

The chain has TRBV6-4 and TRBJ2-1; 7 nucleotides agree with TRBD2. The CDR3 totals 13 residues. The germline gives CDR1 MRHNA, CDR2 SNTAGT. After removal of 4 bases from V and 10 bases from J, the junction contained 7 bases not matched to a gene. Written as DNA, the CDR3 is TGTGCCAGCAGTGCCACTTCTAGCGGAGAGCAGTTCTTC. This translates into CASSATSSGEQFF.

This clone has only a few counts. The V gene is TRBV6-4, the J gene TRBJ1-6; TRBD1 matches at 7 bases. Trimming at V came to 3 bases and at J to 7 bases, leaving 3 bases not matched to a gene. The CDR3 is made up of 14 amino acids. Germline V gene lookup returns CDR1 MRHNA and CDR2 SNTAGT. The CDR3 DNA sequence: TGTGCCAGCAGTGAGGAGACAGGGAATTCACCCCTCCACTTT. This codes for CASSEETGNSPLHF.

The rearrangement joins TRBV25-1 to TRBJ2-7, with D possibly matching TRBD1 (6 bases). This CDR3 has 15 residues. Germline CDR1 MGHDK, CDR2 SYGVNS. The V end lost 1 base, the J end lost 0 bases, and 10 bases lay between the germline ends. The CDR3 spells CASSESGQISYEQYF. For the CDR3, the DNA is TGTGCCAGCAGTGAATCCGGACAGATCTCCTACGAGCAGTACTTC.

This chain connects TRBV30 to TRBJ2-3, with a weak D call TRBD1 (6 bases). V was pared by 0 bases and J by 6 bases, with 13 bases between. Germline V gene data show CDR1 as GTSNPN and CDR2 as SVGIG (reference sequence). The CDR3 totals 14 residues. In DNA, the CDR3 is TGTGCCTGGAGTGTAGACAGGATGGGGGATACGCAGTATTTT. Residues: CAWSVDRMGDTQYF.

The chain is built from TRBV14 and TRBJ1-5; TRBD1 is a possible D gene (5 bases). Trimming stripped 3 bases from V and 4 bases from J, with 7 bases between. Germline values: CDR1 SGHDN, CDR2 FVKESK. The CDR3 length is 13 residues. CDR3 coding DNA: TGTGCCAGCAGCCAGGGGGGGAATCAGCCCCAGCATTTT. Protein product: CASSQGGNQPQHF.

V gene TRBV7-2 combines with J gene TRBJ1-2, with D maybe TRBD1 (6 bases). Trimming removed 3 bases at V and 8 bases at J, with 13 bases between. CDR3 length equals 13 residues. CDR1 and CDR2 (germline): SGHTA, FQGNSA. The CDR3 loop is CASSFPGVGGYTF. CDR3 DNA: TGTGCCAGCAGCTTCCCAGGGGTGGGCGGCTACACCTTC.

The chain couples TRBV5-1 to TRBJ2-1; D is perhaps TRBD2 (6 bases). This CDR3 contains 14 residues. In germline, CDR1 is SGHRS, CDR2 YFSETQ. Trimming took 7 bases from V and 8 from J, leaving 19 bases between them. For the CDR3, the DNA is TGCGCCAGCTCCAACCTAGGAGGGTTCGATGAGCAGTTCTTC. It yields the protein CASSNLGGFDEQFF.

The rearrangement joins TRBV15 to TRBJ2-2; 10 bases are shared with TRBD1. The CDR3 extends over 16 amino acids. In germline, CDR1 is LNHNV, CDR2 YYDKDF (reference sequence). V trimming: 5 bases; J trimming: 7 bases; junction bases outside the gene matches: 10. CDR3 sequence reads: CATSERQGAFGGELFF. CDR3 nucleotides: TGTGCCACCAGCGAACGACAGGGGGCTTTTGGCGGGGAGCTGTTTTTT.

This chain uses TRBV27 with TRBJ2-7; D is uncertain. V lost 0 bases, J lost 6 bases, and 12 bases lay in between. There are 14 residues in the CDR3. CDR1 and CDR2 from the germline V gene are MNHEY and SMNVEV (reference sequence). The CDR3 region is CASSLSASIGEQYF. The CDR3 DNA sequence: TGTGCCAGCAGTTTATCCGCTAGTATCGGCGAGCAGTACTTC.

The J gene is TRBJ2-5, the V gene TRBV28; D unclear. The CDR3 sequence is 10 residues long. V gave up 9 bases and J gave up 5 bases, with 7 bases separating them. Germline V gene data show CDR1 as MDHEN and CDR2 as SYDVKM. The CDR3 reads CASSGETQYF. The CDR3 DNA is TGTGCCAGTTCCGGGGAGACCCAGTACTTC.

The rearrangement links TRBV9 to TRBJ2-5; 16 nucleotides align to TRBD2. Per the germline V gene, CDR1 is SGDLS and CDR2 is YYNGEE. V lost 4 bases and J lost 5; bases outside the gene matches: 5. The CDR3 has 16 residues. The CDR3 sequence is CASSSGTSGGAETQYF. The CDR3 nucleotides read TGTGCCAGCAGCTCAGGGACTAGCGGGGGGGCGGAGACCCAGTACTTC.

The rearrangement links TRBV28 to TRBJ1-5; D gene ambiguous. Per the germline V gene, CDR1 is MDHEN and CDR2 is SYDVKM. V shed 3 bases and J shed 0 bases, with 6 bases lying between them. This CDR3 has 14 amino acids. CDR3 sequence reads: CASSFGISNQPQHF. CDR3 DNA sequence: TGTGCCAGCAGTTTCGGGATTAGCAATCAGCCCCAGCATTTT.

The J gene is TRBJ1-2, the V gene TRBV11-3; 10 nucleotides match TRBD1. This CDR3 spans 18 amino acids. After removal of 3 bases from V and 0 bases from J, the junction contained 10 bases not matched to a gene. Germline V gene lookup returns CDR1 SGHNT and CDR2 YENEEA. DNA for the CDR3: TGTGCCAGCAGCTTTCCGGGACAGGGGACCGCACCTAACTATGGCTACACCTTC. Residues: CASSFPGQGTAPNYGYTF.

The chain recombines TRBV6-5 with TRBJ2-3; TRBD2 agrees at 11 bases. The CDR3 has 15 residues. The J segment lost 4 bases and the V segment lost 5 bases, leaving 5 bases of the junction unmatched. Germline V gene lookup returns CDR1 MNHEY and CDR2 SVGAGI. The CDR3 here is CASSPISGGADTQYF. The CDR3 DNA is TGTGCCAGCAGTCCCATTAGCGGGGGGGCAGATACGCAGTATTTT.

The DNA for the CDR3 is TGTGCCAGTACTCTACTCTACGAGCAGTACTTC. Translated: CASTLLYEQYF. J is TRBJ2-7 and V is TRBV6-5; D is ambiguous. The CDR3 loop spans 11 amino acids. CDR1 and CDR2 from the germline V gene are MNHEY and SVGAGI. Trimming stripped 9 bases from V and 3 bases from J, with 9 bases between.